This T cell receptor (beta chain) is drawn from a study of blood T cell repertoires in COVID-19 (dated by TCRdb to 2020 to 2022). Study-wide context: Samples from collaborators originated in the United States, Italy and Spain and spanned both the acute and convalescent phases of COVID-19. HLA class I and class II types, where available, came from metadata supplied by the sample provider rather than from assay-based typing. The dataset comprised deeply sampled blood TCRbeta repertoires from subjects exposed to, actively infected with, or recovered from COVID-19. The samples were drawn from two sources: the first 160 participants of the ongoing ImmuneRACE study, and 950 to 1,500 subjects contributed by 6 global collaborators. A de-identified subject ID, COVID-19 status, age in years and sex were almost always included in the sample metadata. The repertoires were released in a freely available public database intended as a resource for research on the immune response to SARS-CoV-2. The prospective study material was composed of cDNA or gDNA derived from T cells, B-cell-depleted T cells, or PBMCs.

Paper-wide results and their limitations: The amount of clinical and demographic metadata varied by source and participant and was provided uncurated.

Enrolling through a virtual design, the prospective study's participants ranged in age from roughly 18 to 95 years and lived across some 22 United States geographic areas. In the prospective study, participants were assigned to cohorts based on the clinical history participants reported in a screening survey and a study questionnaire. Each participant in the prospective study had whole blood, serum and a nasopharyngeal or oropharyngeal swab collected by mobile phlebotomists. Participants in the prospective study had the option to provide additional blood draws and questionnaires over an approximately two-month period. Before DNA extraction, prospective study blood samples were shipped either frozen or at room temperature. About this clone: Its antigen remains undetermined. No much larger clone is present one base from it, and per-base qualities are unavailable.

TCRbeta CDR3 regions were amplified from genomic DNA by means of the immunoSEQ Assay, a bias-controlled multiplex PCR. The source study handled its data this way. Within the assay, amplification of reference gene primers was used to estimate how many nucleated cells each sample contained. To quantify the absolute abundance of each unique TCRbeta CDR3 rearrangement, sequence reads were collapsed and filtered. For each sample, productive Simpson clonality was calculated as the square root of Simpson's diversity index across productive rearrangements. Sourced from immuneACCESS, this table was stored by TCRdb with only in-frame sequences that have V and J called. A share of the clones is absent; for the studies checked, an unresolved V gene accounts for under half, and the remainder has no known explanation. The V and J calls and clone size are taken from that table; D and trimming were inferred from the DNA. This sample has roughly 180,000 clones in its table, and about 85% of those were observed once. The ten largest clones take up approximately 5.6% of the sample.

There are 14 amino acids in the CDR3, from cysteine to phenylalanine inclusive. Only the CDR3 part of the read is kept: 42 bases, read in frame from the first base. Looking up the germline V gene yields CDR1 SGHTA and CDR2 FQGNSA. At the junction V is shortened by 2 bases and J by 10 bases; bases outside the gene matches: 1. This receptor was taken from a woman aged 40 to 50 with acute COVID-19. The sequenced sample consisted of PBMCs or T cells enriched from blood (not recorded which). The V gene is TRBV7-2 and the J gene is TRBJ1-6, with 11 bases in between that match TRBD1. For the CDR3, the sequence is CASSLRDRGSPLHF. DNA sequence: TGTGCCAGCAGCTTAAGGGACAGGGGGTCACCCCTCCACTTT.